This T cell receptor (beta chain) was captured by sequencing in a study of blood T cell repertoires in COVID-19. Study at large: COVID-19 samples from acute and convalescent phases originated in the United States, Italy and Spain. Nucleic acid was either cDNA or gDNA, and it came from T cells, B-cell-depleted T cells, or PBMCs.

Original handling: For nucleated cells, counts were estimated from reference gene primer amplification. Assay: immunoSEQ multiplex PCR; the TCRdb copy retains only in-frame clones and omits some. The D gene and trimming were derived from the DNA, and the V and J assignments and clone size from that table. The sample lists over 150,000 clones, roughly 88% seen once, with about 13% in the top ten. Trimming pared 4 bases from V and 6 bases from J, leaving 9 bases between. Germline assignment: CDR1 MGHRA and CDR2 YSYEKL. This CDR3 is 13 amino acids long. The receptor's source is a human donor in a cohort sampled during active COVID-19. Material for sequencing was peripheral blood. The chain combines TRBV4-1 with TRBJ2-2, with D tentatively TRBD2 (5 bases). DNA of the CDR3: TGCGCCAGCAGCCGAGGGCTTCCCGGGGAGCTGTTTTTT. Translating gives CASSRGLPGELFF.